In this sample, the clone carrying this T cell receptor (beta chain) turned up once. Its target is unknown. The CDR3 spans 16 residues. From germline, CDR1 is ENHRY and CDR2 SYGVKD. Trimming took 7 bases from V and 7 from J; bases not matched to a gene: 12. This sample stems from a study of shared clonotypes between healthy human individuals. Overall study: Every donor yielded three CD4 naive, three CD4 memory, two CD8 naive and one CD8 memory plate.

The study, taken as a whole, reports: Sequencing depth was a factor that was expected to affect clonotype sharing among donors.

The repertoire was sequenced with immunoSEQ multiplex PCR; TCRdb's copy has only in-frame clones and lacks some. Here the sample spans over 2 million clones, 90% to 95% being singletons. This TCR was recovered from a young man in good health. J is TRBJ2-1 and V is TRBV10-3, with 11 bases lining up with TRBD1. The sequenced sample was naive CD4+ T cells sorted from blood. Subset defined: CD45RA+ positively selected. CDR3 nucleotide sequence: TGTGCCATCACCGACTCTGGACAGGGGGCTCGGAATGAGCAGTTCTTC. Translating gives CAITDSGQGARNEQFF.